This paragraph reports one TCR beta chain. This record belongs to a study of OX40 agonist ivuxolimab in advanced cancers. Profiling relied on immunoSEQ multiplex PCR, and the TCRdb table lists in-frame clones only, not all of them. The sample carries about 80,000 clones, 70% to 90% recorded once. Sequencing was performed on CD4+ or CD8+ T cells sorted from blood, taken in a trial of the OX40 agonist ivuxolimab. The receptor comes from an adult with an advanced solid tumor such as melanoma, head and neck, liver or kidney cancer.

The CDR3 DNA sequence: TGTGCCAGCAGCCCGGACCCACTGTCCGGGGAGCTGTTTTTT. Translation gives CASSPDPLSGELFF. This sequence joins TRBV7-7 and TRBJ2-2; D uncertain. The CDR3 contains 14 residues. Germline CDR1 is SSHAT and CDR2 is FNYEAQ (reference sequence). V lost 5 bases and J lost 6, with 13 bases in between.